The following is a TCR beta chain sequence with its context. Its target is not known. The table came from immunoSEQ multiplex PCR; TCRdb's copy has only in-frame clones and leaves some out. The sample holds 150,000 to 200,000 clones; about 93% are singletons and the top ten take approximately 0.6%. Germline CDR1 and CDR2: GTSNPN and SVGIG (reference sequence). J was trimmed by 8 bases and V by 2 bases; bases with no gene match: 5. The CDR3 is 15 amino acids. The data stem from a study of T cell responses to AZD1222 COVID-19 vaccine. Study summary: Analyses pooled second doses at about 4 or about 12 weeks. Study-wide results and caveats: Females outnumbered males among donors, who were mostly white British; clonal diversity was possibly underestimated. When two AZD1222 doses had been given, Spike-specific TCR breadth and depth rose.

Material: peripheral blood, obtained on day 0 of AZD1222 vaccination. This chain connects TRBV30 to TRBJ2-1, with TRBD2 identical over 14 bases. This TCR derives from an adult in good health. The CDR3 spells CAWSRGTSGRDEQFF. For the CDR3, the DNA is TGTGCCTGGAGTAGGGGGACTAGCGGGAGAGATGAGCAGTTCTTC.